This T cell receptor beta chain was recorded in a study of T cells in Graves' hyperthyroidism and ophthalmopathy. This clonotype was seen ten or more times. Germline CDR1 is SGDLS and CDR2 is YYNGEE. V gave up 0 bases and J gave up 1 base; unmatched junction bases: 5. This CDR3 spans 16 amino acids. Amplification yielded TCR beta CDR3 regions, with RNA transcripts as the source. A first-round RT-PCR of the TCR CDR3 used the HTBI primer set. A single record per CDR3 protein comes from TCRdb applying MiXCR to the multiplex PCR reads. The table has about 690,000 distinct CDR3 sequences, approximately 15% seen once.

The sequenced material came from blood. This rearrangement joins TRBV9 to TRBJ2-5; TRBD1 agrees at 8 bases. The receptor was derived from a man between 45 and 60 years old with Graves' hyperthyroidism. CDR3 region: CASSVGTGLVQETQYF. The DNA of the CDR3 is TGTGCCAGCAGCGTAGGGACAGGGCTTGTCCAAGAGACCCAGTACTTC. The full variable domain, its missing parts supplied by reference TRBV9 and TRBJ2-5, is DSGVTQTPKHLITATGQRVTLRCSPRSGDLSVYWYQQSLDQGLQFLIQYYNGEERAKGNILERFSAQQFPDLHSELNLSSLELGDSALYFCASSVGTGLVQETQYFGPGTRLLVL.